These 24 T cell receptor beta chains were all obtained from the same sample, sequenced in a study of T cell responses to AZD1222 COVID-19 vaccine. Repertoires were generated with immunoSEQ multiplex PCR, while TCRdb's copy carries only in-frame clones and drops some. Of about 100,000 clones listed, approximately 87% are singletons. Sequenced material: peripheral blood, taken on day 0 of AZD1222 vaccination. The receptors stem from an adult in good health.

This rearrangement joins TRBV13 to TRBJ1-6; D perhaps matches TRBD1 (5 bases). Germline V gene lookup returns CDR1 PRHDT and CDR2 FYEKMQ (reference sequence). This CDR3 region has 16 residues. V lost 0 bases and J 9 bases, leaving 15 bases between the germline ends. CDR3 region: CASSLGRRYGASPLHF. The CDR3 region has the DNA TGTGCCAGCAGCTTAGGCCGACGGTATGGGGCTTCACCCCTCCACTTT. Full variable domain (rest looked up from reference TRBV13 and TRBJ1-6): AAGVIQSPRHLIKEKRETATLKCYPIPRHDTVYWYQQGPGQDPQFLISFYEKMQSDKGSIPDRFSAQQFSDYHSELNMSSLELGDSALYFCASSLGRRYGASPLHFGNGTRLTVT.

The chain couples TRBV27 to TRBJ2-7, with TRBD1 matching 7 bases. Germline lookup yields CDR1 MNHEY and CDR2 SMNVEV (reference sequence). J lost 1 base, V lost 3 bases, and 6 bases had no gene match. This CDR3 has 15 residues. CDR3 loop: CASSFLGTESYEQYF. CDR3 sequence (DNA): TGTGCCAGCAGTTTTCTCGGGACAGAGTCCTACGAGCAGTACTTC.

The rearrangement joins TRBV28 to TRBJ2-7; 8 bases map to TRBD1. This CDR3 contains 14 residues. Unmatched junction bases numbered 12, after V lost 5 bases and J lost 9 bases. Germline CDR1 reads MDHEN; CDR2 reads SYDVKM. The CDR3 reads CASSRTGPGRGQYF. CDR3 coding DNA: TGTGCCAGCAGTCGGACAGGGCCGGGGCGTGGGCAGTACTTC.

CDR3 in amino acids: CASSPEGQGSQPQHF. The CDR3 DNA follows: TGTGCCAGCTCACCGGAAGGACAGGGCAGCCAGCCCCAGCATTTT. The chain carries TRBV18 and TRBJ1-5; 8 nucleotides agree with TRBD1. The V and J ends lost 3 bases and 7 bases, in that order; junction bases with no gene match: 8. This CDR3 contains 15 residues. Germline assignment: CDR1 KGHSH and CDR2 LQKENI.

This chain joins TRBV27 and TRBJ2-2; D gene ambiguous. Germline V gene sequence: CDR1 MNHEY, CDR2 SMNVEV (reference sequence). The CDR3 spans 13 residues. Trimming pared 6 bases from V and 4 bases from J, leaving 9 bases between. CDR3 sequence (DNA): TGTGCCAGCAGGGTTAGTCCCACCGGGGAGCTGTTTTTT. Translating gives CASRVSPTGELFF.

The chain uses TRBV7-9 and TRBJ2-3, with TRBD2 identical over 12 bases. Per germline, CDR1 SEHNR and CDR2 FQNEAQ (reference sequence). The trim removed 5 bases at V and 3 bases at J, leaving 6 bases unmatched. This CDR3 has 16 amino acids. The CDR3 loop is CASSGGGLAGTDTQYF. The CDR3 DNA reads TGTGCCAGCAGCGGGGGAGGACTAGCGGGGACAGATACGCAGTATTTT. Variable domain in full (rest from reference TRBV7-9 and TRBJ2-3): DTGVSQNPRHKITKRGQNVTFRCDPISEHNRLYWYRQTLGQGPEFLTYFQNEAQLEKSRLLSDRFSAERPKGSFSTLEIQRTEQGDSAMYLCASSGGGLAGTDTQYFGPGTRLTVL.

This clone was recorded only once. This chain uses TRBV12-5 with TRBJ1-5, with D hard to call. There are 13 residues in the CDR3. Trimming removed 4 bases at V and 5 bases at J, with 9 bases between. Germline CDR1 reads LGHNT; CDR2 reads FRNRAP. The CDR3 DNA follows: TGTGCTAGTGGTTGGAGAACGGATCAGCCCCAGCATTTT. Residues: CASGWRTDQPQHF. Full variable domain (outside the CDR3, taken from reference TRBV12-5 and TRBJ1-5): DARVTQTPRHKVTEMGQEVTMRCQPILGHNTVFWYRQTMMQGLELLAYFRNRAPLDDSGMPKDRFSAEMPDATLATLKIQPSEPRDSAVYFCASGWRTDQPQHFGDGTRLSIL.

The chain combines TRBV28 with TRBJ2-5; D is undetermined. Trimming stripped 5 bases from V and 5 bases from J, with 12 bases between. Germline-derived CDR1 and CDR2 are MDHEN and SYDVKM. CDR3 length equals 13 residues. CDR3 nucleotides: TGTGCCAGCAGTCCTGGGGATCGGGAGACCCAGTACTTC. Its protein product is CASSPGDRETQYF.

This clone appeared once. The chain links TRBV7-2 to TRBJ1-5; TRBD1 is a possible D gene (5 bases). V shed 5 bases and J shed 9 bases, with 17 bases lying between them. The CDR3 contains 14 residues. CDR1 and CDR2 from the germline V gene are SGHTA and FQGNSA. CDR3 DNA sequence: TGTGCCAGCAGCAGGACTAGGGACCCACGGCCCCAGCATTTT. Translating it yields CASSRTRDPRPQHF.

This rearrangement joins TRBV6-5 to TRBJ1-2; 8 bases fit TRBD1. This CDR3 has 15 residues. The V gene's germline CDR1 is MNHEY and CDR2 SVGAGI. Trimming cost V 4 bases and J 4 bases; bases outside gene matches: 8. DNA of the CDR3: TGTGCCAGCAGTTCGACAGGGGCCCGGATCTATGGCTACACCTTC. Amino acid sequence: CASSSTGARIYGYTF.

This rearrangement joins TRBV16 to TRBJ1-1; tentatively, D is TRBD1 (6 bases). The CDR3 covers 15 residues. Per the germline V gene, CDR1 is KGHSY and CDR2 is FQNENV. V lost 4 bases to trimming and J lost 4 bases, with 16 bases between them. The CDR3 sequence is CASSPLGGWGTEAFF. For the CDR3, the DNA is TGTGCCAGCAGCCCATTAGGGGGGTGGGGCACTGAAGCTTTCTTT.

The chain carries TRBV4-2 and TRBJ2-7, with D perhaps TRBD1 (5 bases). The CDR3 length is 15 residues. CDR1 and CDR2 (germline): LGHNA, YNFKEQ. V lost 1 base and J 1 base, leaving 11 bases between the germline ends. CDR3 sequence reads: CASSQGYDSSYEQYF. CDR3 sequence (DNA): TGTGCCAGCAGCCAAGGGTATGACAGTTCCTACGAGCAGTACTTC.

This chain uses TRBV3-1 (or the pseudogene TRBV3-2) with TRBJ1-6; unclear D gene. The germline gives CDR1 LGHDT, CDR2 YNNKEL (reference sequence). The CDR3 length is 15 residues. V was cut by 0 bases and J by 7 bases, with 10 bases left in between. CDR3 coding DNA: TGTGCCAGCAGCCAAGACCCCGAGCAAAATTCACCCCTCCACTTT. Amino acids: CASSQDPEQNSPLHF.

The chain recombines TRBV4-2 with TRBJ2-3, with TRBD2 identical over 12 bases. Germline-derived CDR1 and CDR2 are LGHNA and YNFKEQ. The length of the CDR3 is 18 residues. V was clipped by 0 bases and J by 3 bases; unmatched bases: 7. The DNA of the CDR3 is TGTGCCAGCAGCCAAGAGGCTAGCGGGGGGGCGGCTACAGATACGCAGTATTTT. It encodes CASSQEASGGAATDTQYF.

The chain couples TRBV5-1 to TRBJ2-3; tentative D call: TRBD1 (6 bases). V lost 1 base to trimming and J lost 5 bases, with 20 bases between them. The CDR3 extends over 17 amino acids. CDR1 and CDR2 (germline): SGHRS, YFSETQ. The DNA for the CDR3 is TGCGCCAGCAGCTTGAAGGGGTCGACCCCCAGGGGAGATACGCAGTATTTT. This encodes CASSLKGSTPRGDTQYF.

The chain employs TRBV6-5 and TRBJ1-4; unclear D gene. Trimming removed 2 bases from V and 4 bases from J, with 14 bases in between. CDR3 length equals 16 residues. In germline, CDR1 is MNHEY, CDR2 SVGAGI. The CDR3 DNA follows: TGTGCCAGCAGTTACCGCGCGGGCGGATATAATGAAAAACTGTTTTTT. Protein product: CASSYRAGGYNEKLFF.

The chain is built from TRBV19 and TRBJ1-4; TRBD1 is a possible D gene (6 bases). The CDR3 covers 15 residues. Germline CDR1 reads LNHDA; CDR2 reads SQIVND (reference sequence). Trimming shortened V by 7 bases and J by 0 bases, and 12 bases separated the two germline ends. CDR3 nucleotides: TGTGCCAGTACCTCAGGGGAATCAACTAATGAAAAACTGTTTTTT. Amino acids: CASTSGESTNEKLFF.

V gene TRBV9 combines with J gene TRBJ1-2, with 7 positions matching TRBD1. Germline loops: CDR1 SGDLS, CDR2 YYNGEE. The V gene end was trimmed by 4 bases and the J gene end by 7 bases; junction bases not matched to a gene: 10. The CDR3 runs 14 residues. The CDR3 DNA sequence: TGTGCCAGCAGCCCAAGGGGGCGCGTCGGTGGCTACACCTTC. This gives the protein CASSPRGRVGGYTF.

The chain carries TRBV5-5 and TRBJ2-1; TRBD1 agrees at 10 bases. The CDR3 spans 18 residues. The germline V gene encodes CDR1 SGHKS and CDR2 YYEKEE (reference sequence). The V and J ends lost 0 bases and 2 bases, in that order; junction bases with no gene match: 8. DNA for the CDR3: TGTGCCAGCAGCTTGGGAATCCCAGGACAGGGGGCCTACAATGAGCAGTTCTTC. Residues: CASSLGIPGQGAYNEQFF.

This rearrangement joins TRBV19 to TRBJ1-2; D gene unclear. The germline CDR1 and CDR2 sequences are LNHDA and SQIVND (reference sequence). V shed 0 bases and J shed 2 bases, with 7 bases lying between them. The CDR3 runs 14 residues. The DNA of the CDR3 is TGTGCCAGTAGTATAGACGGCAGGAACTATGGCTACACCTTC. Protein: CASSIDGRNYGYTF.

There are a few counts of this clone. The V call is TRBV5-5, the J call TRBJ1-4; tentative D call: TRBD1 (6 bases). CDR1 is SGHKS and CDR2 is YYEKEE in the germline V gene (reference sequence). CDR3 length: 15 amino acids. Trimming cost V 4 bases and J 3 bases, with 13 bases left between them. CDR3 bases: TGTGCCAGCAGCCCACAGGGTCTTGCTAATGAAAAACTGTTTTTT. This gives the protein CASSPQGLANEKLFF.

The chain combines TRBV7-2 with TRBJ2-1; 7 nucleotides agree with TRBD1. The J segment lost 8 bases and the V segment lost 5 bases, leaving 12 bases of the junction unmatched. The CDR3 sequence is 15 residues long. Germline V gene lookup returns CDR1 SGHTA and CDR2 FQGNSA. The CDR3 DNA follows: TGTGCCAGCAGCGCCCGACAGGGATCCGTGTATGAGCAGTTCTTC. Encoded protein: CASSARQGSVYEQFF.

The chain links TRBV21-1 to TRBJ1-1. TRBV21-1 is listed as a pseudogene. This CDR3 spans 14 amino acids. CDR3: CASSGAGRFTEAFF. The CDR3 nucleotides are TGTGCCAGCAGCGGAGCGGGACGATTCACTGAAGCTTTCTTT.

This clone was detected a few times. V gene TRBV7-6 combines with J gene TRBJ1-5; D gene uncertain. The V end was cut by 1 base, the J end by 5 bases, with 6 bases between. This CDR3 has 13 residues. CDR1 SGHVS and CDR2 FNYEAQ come from the germline V gene. The CDR3 sequence is CASSLDTYQPQHF. The CDR3 bases are TGTGCCAGCAGCTTAGACACCTATCAGCCCCAGCATTTT. Filled out from reference TRBV7-6 and TRBJ1-5, the complete variable domain reads GAGVSQSPRYKVTKRGQDVALRCDPISGHVSLYWYRQALGQGPEFLTYFNYEAQQDKSGLPNDRFSAERPEGSISTLTIQRTEQRDSAMYRCASSLDTYQPQHFGDGTRLSIL.